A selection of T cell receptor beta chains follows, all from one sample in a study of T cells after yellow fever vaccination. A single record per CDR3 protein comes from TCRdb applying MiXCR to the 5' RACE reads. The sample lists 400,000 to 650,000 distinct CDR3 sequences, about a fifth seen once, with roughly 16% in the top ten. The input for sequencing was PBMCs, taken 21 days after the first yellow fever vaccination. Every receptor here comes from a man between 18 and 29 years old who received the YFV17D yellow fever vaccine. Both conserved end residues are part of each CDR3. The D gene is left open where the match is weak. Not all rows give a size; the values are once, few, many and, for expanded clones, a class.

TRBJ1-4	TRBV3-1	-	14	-	CASSQKGDGGKLFF	TGTGCCAGCAGCCAGAAAGGGGATGGGGGAAAACTGTTTTTT
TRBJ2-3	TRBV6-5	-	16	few	CASSYSAVLSTDTQYF	TGTGCCAGCAGTTACTCGGCGGTCCTTAGCACAGATACGCAGTATTTT
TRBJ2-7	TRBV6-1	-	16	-	CASSDLRLQLNYEQYF	TGTGCCAGCAGTGATTTGAGACTCCAACTCAACTACGAGCAGTACTTC
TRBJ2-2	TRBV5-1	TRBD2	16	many	CATRRAGGPGTGELFF	TGCGCCACCCGACGAGCGGGGGGGCCCGGCACCGGGGAGCTGTTTTTT
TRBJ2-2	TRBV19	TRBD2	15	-	CASSAGLAGSGELFF	TGTGCCAGTAGTGCGGGACTAGCGGGTTCCGGGGAGCTGTTTTTT
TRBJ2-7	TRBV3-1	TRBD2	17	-	CASSHWTSGVRAGEQYF	TGTGCCAGCAGCCATTGGACTAGCGGGGTAAGAGCCGGCGAGCAGTACTTC
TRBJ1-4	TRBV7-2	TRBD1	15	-	CASSAQGAVGEKLFF	TGTGCCAGCAGCGCACAGGGGGCGGTTGGCGAAAAACTGTTTTTT
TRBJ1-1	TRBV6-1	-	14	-	CVSSEDGPNTEAFF	TGTGTCAGCAGTGAAGACGGGCCGAACACTGAAGCTTTCTTT
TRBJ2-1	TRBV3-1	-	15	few	CASSHELSSYNEQFF	TGTGCCAGCAGCCATGAATTGAGCTCCTACAATGAGCAGTTCTTC
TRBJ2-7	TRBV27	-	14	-	CASSPRGVPYEQYF	TGTGCCAGCAGTCCCAGGGGAGTTCCCTACGAGCAGTACTTC
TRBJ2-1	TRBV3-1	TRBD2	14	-	CASSQAGGVNEQFF	TGTGCCAGCAGCCAAGCGGGGGGGGTCAATGAGCAGTTCTTC
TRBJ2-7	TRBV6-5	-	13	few	CASSYRESYEQYF	TGTGCCAGCAGTTACAGGGAATCCTACGAGCAGTACTTC
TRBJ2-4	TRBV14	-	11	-	CASSQLDIQYF	TGTGCCAGCAGCCAATTGGACATTCAGTACTTC
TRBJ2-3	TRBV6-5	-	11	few	CASGGTDTQYF	TGTGCCAGCGGGGGCACAGATACGCAGTATTTT
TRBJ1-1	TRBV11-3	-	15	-	CASSLGGGPNTEAFF	TGTGCCAGCAGCTTAGGGGGGGGGCCGAACACTGAAGCTTTCTTT
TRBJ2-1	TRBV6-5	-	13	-	CASSYVEFNEQFF	TGTGCCAGCAGTTACGTTGAATTCAATGAGCAGTTCTTC
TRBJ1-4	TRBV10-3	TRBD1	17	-	CAISEPGQGSFNEKLFF	TGTGCCATCAGTGAGCCGGGACAGGGTTCCTTTAATGAAAAACTGTTTTTT
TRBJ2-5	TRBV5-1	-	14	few	CASSYSSGGETQYF	TGCGCCAGCAGCTATAGTAGTGGAGGGGAGACCCAGTACTTC
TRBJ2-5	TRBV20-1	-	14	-	CSARDSRDQETQYF	TGCAGTGCTAGAGATTCGAGGGATCAAGAGACCCAGTACTTC
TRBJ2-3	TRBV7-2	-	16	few	CASSLAVGGHTDTQYF	TGTGCCAGCAGCTTAGCAGTCGGGGGACACACAGATACGCAGTATTTT
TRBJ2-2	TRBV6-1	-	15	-	CASTNRDFNTGELFF	TGTGCCAGCACCAACCGGGACTTCAACACCGGGGAGCTGTTTTTT
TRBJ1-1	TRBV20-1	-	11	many	CLGGGGTEAFF	TGCCTGGGAGGGGGGGGAACTGAAGCTTTCTTT
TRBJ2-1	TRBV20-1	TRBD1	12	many	CSARRQGYEQFF	TGCAGTGCTAGACGACAGGGGTATGAGCAGTTCTTC
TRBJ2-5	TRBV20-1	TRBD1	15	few	CSAGAGTGGQETQYF	TGCAGTGCTGGGGCCGGGACAGGGGGTCAAGAGACCCAGTACTTC
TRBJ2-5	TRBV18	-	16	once	CASSPRTGGSQETQYF	TGTGCCAGCTCACCTCGGACAGGAGGGTCACAAGAGACCCAGTACTTC
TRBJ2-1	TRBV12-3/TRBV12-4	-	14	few	CASRPGLSVHEQFF	TGTGCCAGCAGGCCGGGACTTAGCGTCCATGAGCAGTTCTTC
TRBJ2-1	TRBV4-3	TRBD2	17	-	CASSQVSGGSSYNEQFF	TGCGCCAGCAGCCAAGTGAGCGGGGGAAGCTCCTACAATGAGCAGTTCTTC
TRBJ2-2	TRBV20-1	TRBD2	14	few	CSARVNGRGGELFF	TGCAGTGCTAGAGTAAACGGGAGGGGCGGGGAGCTGTTTTTT
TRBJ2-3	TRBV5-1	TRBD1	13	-	CASSEGQSDTQYF	TGCGCCAGCAGCGAGGGACAGTCAGATACGCAGTATTTT
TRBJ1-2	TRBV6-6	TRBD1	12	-	CASRDRGNGYTF	TGTGCCAGCCGCGACAGGGGGAATGGCTACACCTTC
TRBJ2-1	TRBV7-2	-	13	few	CASILTPLGEQFF	TGTGCCAGCATCCTTACCCCTCTTGGTGAGCAGTTCTTC
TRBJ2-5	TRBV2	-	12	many	CASSEGAETQYF	TGTGCCAGCAGTGAGGGAGCGGAGACCCAGTACTTC